Listed below are T cell receptor beta chains from one sample, sequenced in a study of Graves' ophthalmopathy and Graves' hyperthyroidism. TCRdb redid the calling of the multiplex PCR reads with MiXCR, one entry per CDR3 protein. Among roughly 400,000 distinct CDR3 sequences listed, 15% to 20% were seen once. The sample comprised peripheral blood. The origin of the receptors is a woman aged 18 to 35 with Graves' ophthalmopathy. CDR3s include the opening cysteine and the closing phenylalanine or tryptophan. A D gene is named only where the DNA matches it firmly. The size field is filled for only some rows; it gives once, few, many or a size class.

D	V	J	size	DNA	CDR3
NA	TRBV7-9	TRBJ1-2	NA	TGTGCCAGCCTGGGACCAGTCGGCTACACCTTC	CASLGPVGYTF
NA	TRBV28	TRBJ1-2	NA	TGTGCCAGCAGCGACAGCTTACGGGGCTACACCTTC	CASSDSLRGYTF
NA	TRBV20-1	TRBJ1-5	NA	TGCAGTGCTAGAGATTTTCCGGGGGGAACCCAGCCCCAGCATTTT	CSARDFPGGTQPQHF
NA	TRBV10-3	TRBJ2-4	many	TGTGCCATCAGAGCCCCAAGGGAGAACATTCAGTACTTC	CAIRAPRENIQYF
NA	TRBV29-1	TRBJ1-3	many	TGCAGCGTTGGCGCAGTAACTGGAAACACCATATATTTT	CSVGAVTGNTIYF
NA	TRBV6-2/TRBV6-3	TRBJ2-5	many	TGTGCCAGGACCCCCCGGGACCTTAGCGAGACCCAGTACTTC	CARTPRDLSETQYF
TRBD1	TRBV12-3/TRBV12-4	TRBJ1-2	few	TGTGCCAGCAGTCCATCACAGGGGGGCTATGGCTACACCTTC	CASSPSQGGYGYTF
NA	TRBV20-1	TRBJ1-5	many	TGCAGTGCTAGAGAGAGAGGGCAGGGTGGCAATCAGCCCCAGCATTTT	CSARERGQGGNQPQHF
TRBD1	TRBV6-5	TRBJ1-5	many	TGTGCCAGCAGTTCCCCCCGGACAGGGGGAAAGCCCCAGCATTTT	CASSSPRTGGKPQHF
NA	TRBV27	TRBJ1-6	many	TGTGCCAGCAGTCCCCCTTTGGGGGCCAGGGCGAATTCACCCCTCCACTTT	CASSPPLGARANSPLHF
NA	TRBV28	TRBJ1-1	NA	TGTGCCAGCAGTAGCCCCTCAGGGGCAATGAACACTGAAGCTTTCTTT	CASSSPSGAMNTEAFF
NA	TRBV20-1	TRBJ1-1	many	TGCAGTGCTAGATCCCTCGGCCTTATGAGCACTGAAGCTTTCTTT	CSARSLGLMSTEAFF
NA	TRBV11-1	TRBJ2-5	many	TGTGCCAGCAGCTTAGTCCTGGGCCTGCTCGGAGAGACCCAGTACTTC	CASSLVLGLLGETQYF
NA	TRBV7-9	TRBJ2-5	many	TGTGCCAGCATCAGGGGTGGGGTCGGGGAGACCCAGTACTTC	CASIRGGVGETQYF
NA	TRBV6-4	TRBJ2-2	many	TGTGCCAGCAGTGGGGAAAGTGACACCGGGGAGCTGTTTTTT	CASSGESDTGELFF
NA	TRBV30	TRBJ1-2	many	TGTGCCTGGAGTCCTGGCTACACCTTC	CAWSPGYTF
NA	TRBV4-3	TRBJ1-3	many	TGCGCCAGCAGCCAAGATCCGGTAGGGAATGGAAACACCATATATTTT	CASSQDPVGNGNTIYF
TRBD1	TRBV6-1	TRBJ1-5	many	TGTGCCAGCAGTGAAAGGGGGACAGTCAATCAGCCCCAGCATTTT	CASSERGTVNQPQHF
TRBD2	TRBV12-3/TRBV12-4	TRBJ2-7	NA	TGTGCCAGCAGTTGGACTAGCGGGAGGACGGGGAAAGAGCAGTACTTC	CASSWTSGRTGKEQYF
TRBD2	TRBV28	TRBJ2-7	many	TGTGCCAGCAGCCGACCGGGACTAGGGGCAGGCGAGCAGTACTTC	CASSRPGLGAGEQYF
NA	TRBV2	TRBJ2-2	many	TGTGCCAGCGGAGGCGGAACCGGGGAGCTGTTTTTT	CASGGGTGELFF
TRBD1	TRBV30	TRBJ2-7	few	TGTGCCTGGAGCCCTGGGACAGGACATAGCTCCTACGAGCAGTACTTC	CAWSPGTGHSSYEQYF
NA	TRBV27	TRBJ1-1	many	TGTGCCAGCAGTTTATTGGTAGGGGCAAAATCGAACACTGAAGCTTTCTTT	CASSLLVGAKSNTEAFF
TRBD2	TRBV6-5	TRBJ2-5	many	TGTGCCAGCAGTTCCCCCAGGGAGCGGGAGCGCCAAGAGACCCAGTACTTC	CASSSPRERERQETQYF
TRBD1	TRBV5-1	TRBJ2-7	many	TGCGCCAGCAGCTCCGGACAGGCCACATACGAGCAGTACTTC	CASSSGQATYEQYF
NA	TRBV10-1	TRBJ1-5	many	TGCGCCAGCAGTGAGTCGATAGATAGCAATCAGCCCCAGCATTTT	CASSESIDSNQPQHF
NA	TRBV6-6	TRBJ2-5	many	TGTGCCACCATGGTTCGGCTGGAGAGGGTAAAAGAGACCCAGTACTTC	CATMVRLERVKETQYF
TRBD1	TRBV4-3	TRBJ1-2	many	TGCGCCAGCAGCCAAGAAAGGTTGGACAGGCTCCTCGACTATGGCTACACCTTC	CASSQERLDRLLDYGYTF
TRBD1	TRBV4-1	TRBJ1-6	many	TGCGCCAGCAGCCAAAGGGCGGGACAGGTCTATAATTCACCCCTCCACTTT	CASSQRAGQVYNSPLHF
NA	TRBV6-5	TRBJ1-1	many	TGTGCCAGCAGCCTAACACAGGGACTAAGCACTGAAGCTTTCTTT	CASSLTQGLSTEAFF
NA	TRBV29-1	TRBJ2-7	many	TGCAGCGTCAAGGAAAAGTCCTCCTACGAGCAGTACTTC	CSVKEKSSYEQYF
NA	TRBV7-2	TRBJ2-7	many	TGTGCCAGCAGCTTAGTAAGGAGAGTCTCGGGCGAGCAGTACTTC	CASSLVRRVSGEQYF
TRBD1	TRBV20-1	TRBJ2-7	many	TGCAGTGCTACAAAGACAGGGGGCCCCGAGCAGTACTTC	CSATKTGGPEQYF
NA	TRBV6-5	TRBJ2-7	NA	TGTGCCAGCAGTTGGGACACCAACGCCTACGAGCAGTACTTC	CASSWDTNAYEQYF
NA	TRBV28	TRBJ1-2	many	TGTTTAGTGGTCGGTACGGGCACTAACTATGGCTACACCTTC	CLVVGTGTNYGYTF
NA	TRBV12-3/TRBV12-4	TRBJ1-6	many	TGTGCCAGCAGTTTGAACAGGGAGGTTTCACCCCTCCACTTT	CASSLNREVSPLHF
TRBD2	TRBV19	TRBJ2-5	many	TGTGCCAGTACCGCTAGCGGAATCGAAGAGACCCAGTACTTC	CASTASGIEETQYF
TRBD1	TRBV28	TRBJ1-6	many	TGTGCCAGCAGTTTGACAGGGACAAGTTCACCCCTCCACTTT	CASSLTGTSSPLHF
NA	TRBV19	TRBJ1-1	many	TGTGCCAGTAGTATCGCGGTCTTGAACACTGAAGCTTTCTTT	CASSIAVLNTEAFF
TRBD1	TRBV15	TRBJ2-5	many	TGTGCCACCAGCAGAGAGAGACAGGGGTGGGAGACCCAGTACTTC	CATSRERQGWETQYF
NA	TRBV27	TRBJ1-6	many	TGTGCCACCAGCCCATGGACAGCCCGAAATTATAATTCACCCCTCCACTTT	CATSPWTARNYNSPLHF
NA	TRBV28	TRBJ2-7	many	TGTGCCAGCAGCCCTCACCTGGGGGGATCCTACGAGCAGTACTTC	CASSPHLGGSYEQYF
NA	TRBV20-1	TRBJ2-7	many	TGCAGTGCTAGTTCAGGGGATTTCTCCTACGAGCAGTACTTC	CSASSGDFSYEQYF
NA	TRBV11-1	TRBJ1-5	many	TGTGCCAGCAGCCCCAGGGGAAACAATCAGCCCCAGCATTTT	CASSPRGNNQPQHF
TRBD1	TRBV4-1	TRBJ1-5	many	TGCGCCAGCAGCTTTTTCGTACAGGGGGGCCGGTTGGGCAATCAGCCCCAGCATTTT	CASSFFVQGGRLGNQPQHF
NA	TRBV28	TRBJ1-5	many	TGTGCCAGCAGGGGCCTAAGGCAGCCCCAGCATTTT	CASRGLRQPQHF
NA	TRBV13	TRBJ2-7	NA	TGTGCCAGCAGCTTAGTAACTAGGAGGGGCGAGCAGTACTTC	CASSLVTRRGEQYF
NA	TRBV30	TRBJ1-1	many	TGTGCCTGGCGGTACAGGAACACTGAAGCTTTCTTT	CAWRYRNTEAFF
NA	TRBV18	TRBJ1-2	NA	TGTGCCAGCTCACCGGGACCACCGGGAAGGGGGTATGGCTACACCTTC	CASSPGPPGRGYGYTF
TRBD1	TRBV6-1	TRBJ1-5	many	TGTGCCAGCAGTCCGACAGGGGGAGATCAGCCCCAGCATTTT	CASSPTGGDQPQHF
NA	TRBV25-1	TRBJ2-7	many	TGTGCCAGCAGTTACGGGGGCCTATCCTACGAGCAGTACTTC	CASSYGGLSYEQYF
TRBD1	TRBV28	TRBJ2-7	NA	TGTGCCAGCAGTTTACCGGGACAGGGGTTACACGAGCAGTACTTC	CASSLPGQGLHEQYF
TRBD2	TRBV2	TRBJ2-5	many	TGTGCCAGCAGTGAAGCGTGGTTAGCGGGAGTGGGTGAGACCCAGTACTTC	CASSEAWLAGVGETQYF